This entry is about one T cell receptor beta chain. Antigen specificity is unknown. This same CDR3 is encoded by further DNA sequences in the sample. The entry originates in a study of cytomegalovirus exposure and HLA in healthy donors. Study results and caveats: A later analysis found common viral pathogens apparently linked to several of the most significant clusters.

Trimming shortened V by 3 bases and J by 3 bases, and 7 bases separated the two germline ends. CDR1 and CDR2 from the germline V gene are SGHRS and YFSETQ. The CDR3 sequence is 12 residues long. The PCR contained 60 Vbeta and 13 Jbeta primers. This table comes from immunoSEQ multiplex PCR, and its TCRdb copy is limited to in-frame clones, with some not included. The table has around 230,000 clones, more than 75% seen once. The origin of this receptor is a girl aged 2-10 years in good health and CMV-seronegative. Sequenced: PBMCs. The J gene is TRBJ2-7, the V gene TRBV5-1, with D possibly being TRBD2 (5 bases). The CDR3 coding sequence is TGCGCCAGCAGCTCCGGAGGCTACGAGCAGTACTTC. This translates into CASSSGGYEQYF.